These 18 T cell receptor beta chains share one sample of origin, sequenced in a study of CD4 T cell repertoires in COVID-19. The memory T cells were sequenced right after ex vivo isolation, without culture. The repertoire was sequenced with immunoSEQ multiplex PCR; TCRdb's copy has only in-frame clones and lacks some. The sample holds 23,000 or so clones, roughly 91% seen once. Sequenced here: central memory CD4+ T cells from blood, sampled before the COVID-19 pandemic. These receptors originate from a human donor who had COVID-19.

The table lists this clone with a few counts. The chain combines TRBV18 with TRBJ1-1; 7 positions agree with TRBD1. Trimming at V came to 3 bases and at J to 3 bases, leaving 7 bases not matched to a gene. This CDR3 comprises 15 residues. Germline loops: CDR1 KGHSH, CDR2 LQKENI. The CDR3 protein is CASSPVRGADTEAFF. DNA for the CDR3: TGTGCCAGCTCACCCGTCAGGGGGGCGGACACTGAAGCTTTCTTT.

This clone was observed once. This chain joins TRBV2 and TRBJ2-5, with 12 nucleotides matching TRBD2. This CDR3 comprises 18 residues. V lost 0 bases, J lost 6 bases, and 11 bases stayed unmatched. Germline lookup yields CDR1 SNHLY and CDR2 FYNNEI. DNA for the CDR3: TGTGCCAGCAGTGAAGCGGGGGCTAGCGGGGGGGGTCTACAGACCCAGTACTTC. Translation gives CASSEAGASGGGLQTQYF.

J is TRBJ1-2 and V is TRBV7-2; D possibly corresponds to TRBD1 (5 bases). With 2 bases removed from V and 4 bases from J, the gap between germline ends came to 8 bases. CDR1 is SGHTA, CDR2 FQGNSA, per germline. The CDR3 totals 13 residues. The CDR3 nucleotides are TGTGCCAGCAGCTTACATGGGGCCTATGGCTACACCTTC. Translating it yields CASSLHGAYGYTF.

The CDR3 sequence: CASSPPGGAPYEQYF. CDR3 in DNA: TGTGCCAGCTCACCCCCGGGGGGGGCTCCCTACGAGCAGTACTTC. V usage is TRBV18 and J usage is TRBJ2-7; 8 bases agree with TRBD2. There are 15 residues in the CDR3. The J segment lost 2 bases and the V segment lost 3 bases, leaving 6 bases of the junction unmatched. The germline V gene encodes CDR1 KGHSH and CDR2 LQKENI.

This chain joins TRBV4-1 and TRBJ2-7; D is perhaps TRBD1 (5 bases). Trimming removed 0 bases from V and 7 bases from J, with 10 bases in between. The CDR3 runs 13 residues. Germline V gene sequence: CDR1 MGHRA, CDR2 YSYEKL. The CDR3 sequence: CASSQDSRGEQYF. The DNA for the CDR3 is TGCGCCAGCAGCCAAGATTCAAGGGGAGAGCAGTACTTC.

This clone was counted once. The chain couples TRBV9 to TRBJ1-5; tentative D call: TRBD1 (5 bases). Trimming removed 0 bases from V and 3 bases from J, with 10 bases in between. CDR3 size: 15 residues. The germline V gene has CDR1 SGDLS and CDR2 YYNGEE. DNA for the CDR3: TGTGCCAGCAGCGTAGATCCGGGGGACAATCAGCCCCAGCATTTT. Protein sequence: CASSVDPGDNQPQHF.

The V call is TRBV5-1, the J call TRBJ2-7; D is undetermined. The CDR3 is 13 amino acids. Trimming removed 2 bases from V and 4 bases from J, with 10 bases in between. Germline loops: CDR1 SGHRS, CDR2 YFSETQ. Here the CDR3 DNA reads TGCGCCAGCAGCTTCACCCCTACGTACGAGCAGTACTTC. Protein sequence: CASSFTPTYEQYF.

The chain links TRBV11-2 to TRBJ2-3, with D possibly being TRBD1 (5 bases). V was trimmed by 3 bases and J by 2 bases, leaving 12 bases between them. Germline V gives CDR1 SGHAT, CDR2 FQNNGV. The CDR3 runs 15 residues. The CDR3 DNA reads TGTGCCAGCAGCTTGGTGGGGCAGCACACAGATACGCAGTATTTT. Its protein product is CASSLVGQHTDTQYF.

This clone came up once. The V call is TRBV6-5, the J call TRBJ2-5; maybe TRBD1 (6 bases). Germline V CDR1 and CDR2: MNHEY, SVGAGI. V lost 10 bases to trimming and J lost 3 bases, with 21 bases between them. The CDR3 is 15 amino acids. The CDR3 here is CATRRQALVKETQYF. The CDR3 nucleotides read TGTGCCACTCGTAGACAGGCCCTAGTTAAAGAGACCCAGTACTTC.

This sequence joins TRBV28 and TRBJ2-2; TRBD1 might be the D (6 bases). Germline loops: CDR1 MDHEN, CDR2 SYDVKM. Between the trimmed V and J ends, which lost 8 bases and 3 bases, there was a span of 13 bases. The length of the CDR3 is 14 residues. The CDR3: CASFPGQHTGELFF. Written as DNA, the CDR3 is TGTGCCAGCTTCCCCGGACAGCACACCGGGGAGCTGTTTTTT. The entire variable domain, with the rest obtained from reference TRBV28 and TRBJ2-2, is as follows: DVKVTQSSRYLVKRTGEKVFLECVQDMDHENMFWYRQDPGLGLRLIYFSYDVKMKEKGDIPEGYSVSREKKERFSLILESASTNQTSMYLCASFPGQHTGELFFGEGSRLTVL.

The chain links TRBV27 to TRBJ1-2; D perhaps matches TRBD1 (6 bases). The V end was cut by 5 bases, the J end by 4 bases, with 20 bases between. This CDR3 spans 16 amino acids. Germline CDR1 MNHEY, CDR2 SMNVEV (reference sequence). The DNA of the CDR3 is TGTGCCAGCAGTCTTCCCCGGTGGACAGCGAGCTATGGCTACACCTTC. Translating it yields CASSLPRWTASYGYTF.

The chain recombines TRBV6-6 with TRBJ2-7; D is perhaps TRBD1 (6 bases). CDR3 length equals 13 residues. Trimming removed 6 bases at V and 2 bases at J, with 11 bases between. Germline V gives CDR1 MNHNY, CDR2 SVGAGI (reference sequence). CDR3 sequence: CASRETGTYEQYF. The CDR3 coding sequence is TGTGCCAGCAGGGAAACAGGGACCTACGAGCAGTACTTC.

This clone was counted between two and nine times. This CDR3 reads CASSQEFGRSYEQYF. The CDR3 nucleotides are TGCGCCAGCAGCCAAGAATTTGGGCGCTCCTACGAGCAGTACTTC. The gene calls are TRBV4-1 and TRBJ2-7; D gene uncertain. Trimming stripped 0 bases from V and 0 bases from J, with 9 bases between. CDR3 length equals 15 residues. Germline CDR1 and CDR2: MGHRA and YSYEKL.

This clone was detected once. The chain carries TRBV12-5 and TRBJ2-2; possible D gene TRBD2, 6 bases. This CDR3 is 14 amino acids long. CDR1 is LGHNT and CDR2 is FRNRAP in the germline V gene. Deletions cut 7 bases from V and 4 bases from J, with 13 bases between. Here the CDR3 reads CASAPIGSTGELFF. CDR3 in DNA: TGTGCTAGTGCCCCTATCGGGAGCACCGGGGAGCTGTTTTTT.

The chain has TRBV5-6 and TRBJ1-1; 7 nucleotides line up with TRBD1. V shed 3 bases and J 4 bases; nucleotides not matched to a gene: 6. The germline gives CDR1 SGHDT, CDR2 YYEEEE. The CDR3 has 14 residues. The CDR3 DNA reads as TGTGCCAGCAGCTCCTTAGACAGGGCCACTGAAGCTTTCTTT. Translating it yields CASSSLDRATEAFF.

The CDR3 DNA sequence: TGTGCCAGCAGTGAAGTCACAGGGGCCCAAGAGACCCAGTACTTC. This sequence encodes CASSEVTGAQETQYF. This rearrangement joins TRBV2 to TRBJ2-5; 7 positions match TRBD1. CDR3 length: 15 amino acids. From germline, CDR1 is SNHLY and CDR2 FYNNEI. V shed 1 base and J 1 base; nucleotides not matched to a gene: 3.

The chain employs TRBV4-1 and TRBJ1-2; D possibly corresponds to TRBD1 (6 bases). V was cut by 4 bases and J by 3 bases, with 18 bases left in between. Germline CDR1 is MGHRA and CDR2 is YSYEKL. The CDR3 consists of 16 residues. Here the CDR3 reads CASSLPRASGDYGYTF. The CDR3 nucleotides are TGCGCCAGCAGCCTCCCCAGGGCCTCAGGGGACTATGGCTACACCTTC.

As DNA, the CDR3 is TGTGCCAGTAGTATAGCCGCCAGGGCGGAAGCTTTCTTT. This encodes CASSIAARAEAFF. V usage is TRBV19 and J usage is TRBJ1-1; TRBD1 is a possible D gene (5 bases). The germline V gene has CDR1 LNHDA and CDR2 SQIVND (reference sequence). V was clipped by 1 base and J by 8 bases, with 11 bases between them. This CDR3 is 13 amino acids long.